This TCR beta chain derives from a study of blood T cell repertoires in COVID-19. About the study: The cDNA or gDNA used as material had been derived from T cells, B-cell-depleted T cells, or PBMCs.

Residents of about two dozen US areas, aged roughly 18 to 89 years, made up the participants. Clones were read by immunoSEQ multiplex PCR, and TCRdb kept only the in-frame ones, dropping some. The profile shows 160,000 or so clones, 80% of them singletons. This CDR3 is built from 18 residues. The trim removed 0 bases at V and 3 bases at J, leaving 11 bases unmatched. From germline, CDR1 is LNHNV and CDR2 YYDKDF (reference sequence). The rearrangement joins TRBV15 to TRBJ1-5, with 7 bases matching TRBD1. The source is a woman aged 55-70 years who had recovered from COVID-19. The sequencing sample was made of PBMCs or T cells enriched from blood (not recorded which). CDR3 in DNA: TGTGCCACCAGCAGAGAGCTTCAGGCAGGGGGTCTCAATCAGCCCCAGCATTTT. Residues: CATSRELQAGGLNQPQHF.